The 12 T cell receptor beta chains below all came from one sample that was sequenced in a study of cytomegalovirus exposure and HLA in healthy donors. It was with 60 Vbeta and 13 Jbeta primers that the PCR ran. Sequencing used immunoSEQ multiplex PCR; TCRdb keeps in-frame clones, though not all of them. Of roughly 99,000 clones in the sample, over 60% were seen once. The source material was PBMCs. The source of these receptors is a male donor in good health and CMV-seronegative.

V is TRBV27 and J is TRBJ1-5; D may be TRBD1 (6 bases). CDR1 is MNHEY and CDR2 is SMNVEV in the germline V gene (reference sequence). This CDR3 comprises 14 residues. V was shortened by 6 bases and J by 7 bases, with 16 bases between the two germline ends. Written as DNA, the CDR3 is TGTGCCAGCAGACCGGACAGAATCAACCAGCCCCAGCATTTT. Protein sequence: CASRPDRINQPQHF.

The gene calls are TRBV7-9 and TRBJ2-5, with D tentatively TRBD1 (5 bases). V lost 0 bases and J 2 bases, leaving 10 bases between the germline ends. The germline gives CDR1 SEHNR, CDR2 FQNEAQ (reference sequence). The CDR3 totals 15 residues. CDR3 sequence (DNA): TGTGCCAGCAGCTTAGCGTGGGCAGGGCAAGAGACCCAGTACTTC. Its protein product is CASSLAWAGQETQYF.

This clone is a singleton in its sample. This chain uses TRBV5-1 with TRBJ2-6, with 8 bases aligning to TRBD1. This CDR3 contains 17 residues. J gave up 0 bases and V 1 base, and 3 bases lay outside the gene matches. Germline V lookup: CDR1 SGHRS, CDR2 YFSETQ. Written as DNA, the CDR3 is TGCGCCAGCAGCTTGACAGGGGGTGTCTCTGGGGCCAACGTCCTGACTTTC. Its translation is CASSLTGGVSGANVLTF.

This clone has a single count. The chain employs TRBV7-6 and TRBJ1-2; 8 bases map to TRBD1. The CDR3 covers 13 residues. Looked up from germline, CDR1 is SGHVS and CDR2 is FNYEAQ. V was clipped by 5 bases and J by 5 bases; unmatched bases: 4. CDR3 region: CASSPTGGYGYTF. CDR3 nucleotides: TGTGCCAGCAGCCCAACAGGGGGATATGGCTACACCTTC. Supplemented by reference TRBV7-6 and TRBJ1-2, the full variable domain reads GAGVSQSPRYKVTKRGQDVALRCDPISGHVSLYWYRQALGQGPEFLTYFNYEAQQDKSGLPNDRFSAERPEGSISTLTIQRTEQRDSAMYRCASSPTGGYGYTFGSGTRLTVV.

This clone showed up just a few times. The CDR3 sequence: CASSLARGSTGELFF. The CDR3 bases are TGTGCCAGCAGCTTAGCTCGGGGGAGCACCGGGGAGCTGTTTTTT. This chain connects TRBV7-9 to TRBJ2-2; a possible D gene is TRBD2 (6 bases). Trimming removed 0 bases from V and 4 bases from J, with 9 bases in between. Germline lookup yields CDR1 SEHNR and CDR2 FQNEAQ (reference sequence). The CDR3 is made up of 15 amino acids. Full variable domain (remainder filled in from reference TRBV7-9 and TRBJ2-2): DTGVSQNPRHKITKRGQNVTFRCDPISEHNRLYWYRQTLGQGPEFLTYFQNEAQLEKSRLLSDRFSAERPKGSFSTLEIQRTEQGDSAMYLCASSLARGSTGELFFGEGSRLTVL.

The chain couples TRBV12-5 to TRBJ2-7; TRBD1 aligns across 9 bases. V lost 6 bases, J lost 6 bases, and 12 bases stayed unmatched. The V gene's germline CDR1 is LGHNT and CDR2 FRNRAP. The CDR3 sequence is 15 residues long. The CDR3 DNA is TGTGCTAGTGGCCTTGTGCTGGGACAGGGTTTCGAGCAGTACTTC. It encodes CASGLVLGQGFEQYF.

The chain couples TRBV18 to TRBJ2-5, with TRBD2 matching over 10 bases. The ends lost 5 bases at V and 3 bases at J; junction bases unmatched: 6. Looked up from germline, CDR1 is KGHSH and CDR2 is LQKENI. This CDR3 region has 15 residues. The CDR3 sequence: CASSTLAGVKETQYF. DNA of the CDR3: TGTGCCAGCTCAACTCTAGCGGGAGTTAAAGAGACCCAGTACTTC.

The chain couples TRBV27 to TRBJ1-5, with a weak D call TRBD1 (5 bases). V was trimmed by 5 bases and J by 4 bases, leaving 18 bases between them. Germline V lookup: CDR1 MNHEY, CDR2 SMNVEV (reference sequence). This CDR3 comprises 16 residues. The CDR3 loop reads CASSEHTMGGNQPQHF. CDR3 nucleotides: TGTGCCAGCAGTGAGCACACTATGGGGGGAAATCAGCCCCAGCATTTT.

The rearrangement uses TRBV2 and TRBJ1-1, with TRBD1 matching over 8 bases. CDR1 is SNHLY and CDR2 is FYNNEI in the germline V gene. V dropped 9 bases and J dropped 6; count of bases not matched to a gene: 6. The CDR3 sequence is 12 residues long. The CDR3 here is CASSRGQAEAFF. CDR3 in DNA: TGTGCCAGTAGCAGGGGGCAGGCTGAAGCTTTCTTT. The full variable domain, with the rest looked up from reference TRBV2 and TRBJ1-1, is EPEVTQTPSHQVTQMGQEVILRCVPISNHLYFYWYRQILGQKVEFLVSFYNNEISEKSEIFDDQFSVERPDGSNFTLKIRSTKLEDSAMYFCASSRGQAEAFFGQGTRLTVV.

This clone was observed a single time. The chain uses TRBV27 and TRBJ1-6, with unresolved D. The germline gives CDR1 MNHEY, CDR2 SMNVEV (reference sequence). The V and J ends lost 7 bases and 4 bases respectively, with 14 bases between them. This CDR3 is built from 15 residues. The CDR3 DNA reads as TGTGCCAGCAACAGCCTAAGCACGTATAATTCACCCCTCCACTTT. This sequence encodes CASNSLSTYNSPLHF.

The V and J genes are TRBV7-2 and TRBJ1-1; D call uncertain. The V end lost 2 bases, the J end lost 4 bases, and 11 bases lay between the germline ends. This CDR3 is built from 14 residues. The germline V gene has CDR1 SGHTA and CDR2 FQGNSA. The CDR3 region has the DNA TGTGCCAGCAGCTTACGGAGAGATGGCACTGAAGCTTTCTTT. This codes for CASSLRRDGTEAFF.

The chain is built from TRBV28 and TRBJ2-1, with 9 nucleotides matching TRBD2. The CDR3 runs 13 residues. The V gene end was trimmed by 5 bases and the J gene end by 10 bases; junction bases not matched to a gene: 6. In germline, CDR1 is MDHEN, CDR2 SYDVKM. This chain's CDR3 is CASSPQLAGEQFF. The DNA of the CDR3 is TGTGCCAGCAGTCCGCAACTAGCGGGCGAGCAGTTCTTC.